Listed below are T cell receptor beta chains from one sample, sequenced in a study of T cells in localized non-small cell lung cancer. TCRdb's table, derived via immunoSEQ multiplex PCR, lists solely in-frame clones and lacks some. The sample lists more than 4,500 clones, 25% to 35% occurring once. Sample: lung tumor tissue, taken before any cancer treatment. These receptors were obtained from a female donor over 55 with stage I lung adenocarcinoma. CDR3s include the opening cysteine and the closing phenylalanine or tryptophan. Fields, in order: clone size, J gene, D gene, V gene, CDR3 protein, CDR3 DNA. D genes are given only for firm matches. A clone size is listed for some rows: how often the clone was seen (once, few, many), or a class if it is expanded.

>NA|TRBJ1-1|TRBD1|TRBV10-3
CAISESRSGGVHTEAFF
TGTGCCATCAGTGAGTCGAGATCAGGGGGCGTCCACACTGAAGCTTTCTTT
>NA|TRBJ1-3|TRBD1|TRBV11-3
CASSPDRGLWNTIYF
TGTGCCAGCAGCCCAGACAGGGGGCTTTGGAACACCATATATTTT
>NA|TRBJ1-5|NA|TRBV30
CAWDGKRGPQHF
TGTGCCTGGGACGGGAAAAGGGGGCCCCAGCATTTT
>few|TRBJ1-5|NA|TRBV30
CAWTPTDGNQPQHF
TGTGCCTGGACCCCAACGGACGGGAATCAGCCCCAGCATTTT
>NA|TRBJ2-7|NA|TRBV5-1
CASSLSGERTYEQYF
TGCGCCAGCAGCTTGTCAGGGGAGCGGACCTACGAGCAGTACTTC
>NA|TRBJ2-7|TRBD2|TRBV11-3
CASSRGEIESYEQYF
TGTGCCAGCAGTCGGGGGGAAATCGAATCCTACGAGCAGTACTTC
>few|TRBJ1-2|NA|TRBV9
CASSFTGEGRYTF
TGTGCCAGCAGCTTTACAGGAGAGGGCCGCTACACCTTC
>NA|TRBJ2-7|NA|TRBV9
CASSVGQKGYEQYF
TGTGCCAGCAGCGTAGGGCAAAAGGGCTACGAGCAGTACTTC
>few|TRBJ1-3|TRBD1|TRBV18
CASSSGTGSGNTIYF
TGTGCCAGCTCATCAGGGACAGGGTCGGGAAACACCATATATTTT
>NA|TRBJ1-6|NA|TRBV6-8
CASIPPGGEVGSPLHF
TGTGCCAGCATCCCCCCCGGGGGCGAGGTTGGTTCACCCCTCCACTTT
>few|TRBJ1-1|TRBD1|TRBV5-1
CASSLTGTGSLNTEAFF
TGCGCCAGCAGCTTAACCGGGACAGGGAGTCTGAACACTGAAGCTTTCTTT
>NA|TRBJ1-2|NA|TRBV19
CASSIGFFGYTF
TGTGCCAGTAGTATCGGTTTTTTTGGCTACACCTTC
>NA|TRBJ1-2|TRBD1|TRBV19
CASSTTGTGYGYTF
TGTGCCAGTAGTACTACCGGGACAGGTTATGGCTACACCTTC
>NA|TRBJ2-7|TRBD1|TRBV6-8
CASSADRGYEQYF
TGTGCCAGCAGCGCGGACAGGGGCTACGAGCAGTACTTC
>NA|TRBJ2-2|TRBD1|TRBV19
CASSKRDSPQTGELFF
TGTGCCAGTAGTAAACGGGACAGTCCTCAGACCGGGGAGCTGTTTTTT
>medium-sized|TRBJ1-1|NA|TRBV11-3
CASSLLGLGGFNTEAFF
TGTGCCAGCAGCTTATTGGGTCTTGGTGGATTTAACACTGAAGCTTTCTTT
>NA|TRBJ2-4|TRBD1|TRBV6-8
CASSSDRGAFQYF
TGTGCCAGCAGTTCGGACAGGGGAGCCTTTCAGTACTTC
>NA|TRBJ1-5|TRBD1|TRBV9
CASSNRDRDQPQHF
TGTGCCAGCAGCAACCGGGACAGGGATCAGCCCCAGCATTTT
>few|TRBJ2-7|TRBD2|TRBV28
CASSPPRRSGGAYEQYF
TGTGCCAGCAGTCCGCCTCGACGTAGCGGGGGGGCCTACGAGCAGTACTTC
>NA|TRBJ2-1|NA|TRBV9
CASSVLLRDEQFF
TGTGCCAGCAGCGTGCTCCTCCGCGATGAGCAGTTCTTC
>NA|TRBJ2-3|NA|TRBV30
CAWSVGGGASDTQYF
TGTGCCTGGAGTGTAGGAGGGGGGGCCTCAGATACGCAGTATTTT
>few|TRBJ1-4|NA|TRBV11-3
CASSSQLQGFYEKLFF
TGTGCCAGCAGCTCCCAACTGCAGGGGTTCTATGAAAAACTGTTTTTT
>NA|TRBJ2-7|TRBD1|TRBV6-8
CASTPGAGGHSLGGEQYF
TGTGCCAGCACTCCCGGGGCAGGGGGCCACTCCTTAGGCGGGGAGCAGTACTTC
>few|TRBJ2-6|NA|TRBV10-2
CASSEGRGMSGANVLTF
TGCGCCAGCAGTGAAGGGAGGGGGATGTCTGGGGCCAACGTCCTGACTTTC
>few|TRBJ2-1|TRBD1|TRBV6-8
CASSYTRQGGEQFF
TGTGCCAGCAGTTACACCCGACAGGGCGGGGAGCAGTTCTTC
>NA|TRBJ1-1|TRBD1|TRBV15
CATSTGTVRGTEAFF
TGTGCCACCAGCACGGGGACAGTGCGCGGCACTGAAGCTTTCTTT
>few|TRBJ2-5|TRBD1|TRBV9
CASSVSPSGGRETQYF
TGTGCCAGCAGCGTATCCCCCTCAGGGGGTCGGGAGACCCAGTACTTC
>NA|TRBJ1-1|NA|TRBV29-1
CSVSYRATEAFF
TGCAGCGTGAGCTACCGGGCGACTGAAGCTTTCTTT
>NA|TRBJ2-3|TRBD1|TRBV12-5
CASGSGDSGTDTQYF
TGTGCTAGTGGTTCCGGGGACAGTGGGACAGATACGCAGTATTTT
>NA|TRBJ1-2|TRBD1|TRBV10-2
CASSGQGGGYTF
TGCGCCAGCAGTGGACAGGGAGGTGGCTACACCTTC
>once|TRBJ1-5|TRBD1|TRBV6-8
CASSLQGGRQPQHF
TGTGCCAGCAGTTTACAGGGGGGCAGGCAGCCCCAGCATTTT
>NA|TRBJ2-3|TRBD2|TRBV18
CASSPRSGGLSTDTQYF
TGTGCCAGCTCGCCCCGGAGCGGGGGGCTCAGCACAGATACGCAGTATTTT
>NA|TRBJ1-1|NA|TRBV10-2
CASSWGDTEAFF
TGCGCCAGCAGTTGGGGTGACACTGAAGCTTTCTTT
>NA|TRBJ1-2|NA|TRBV30
CAWSVGLPGPYGYTF
TGTGCCTGGAGTGTGGGACTTCCCGGACCCTATGGCTACACCTTC
>medium-sized|TRBJ1-2|NA|TRBV6-8
CASSYSNINYGYTF
TGTGCCAGCAGTTACTCGAACATTAACTATGGCTACACCTTC
>few|TRBJ2-1|TRBD1|TRBV11-3
CASSPRDRGSGNEQFF
TGTGCCAGCAGCCCCCGGGACAGGGGGAGCGGTAATGAGCAGTTCTTC
>few|TRBJ1-1|NA|TRBV6-8
CASRRMDGVNTEAFF
TGTGCCAGCAGGAGGATGGACGGTGTGAACACTGAAGCTTTCTTT